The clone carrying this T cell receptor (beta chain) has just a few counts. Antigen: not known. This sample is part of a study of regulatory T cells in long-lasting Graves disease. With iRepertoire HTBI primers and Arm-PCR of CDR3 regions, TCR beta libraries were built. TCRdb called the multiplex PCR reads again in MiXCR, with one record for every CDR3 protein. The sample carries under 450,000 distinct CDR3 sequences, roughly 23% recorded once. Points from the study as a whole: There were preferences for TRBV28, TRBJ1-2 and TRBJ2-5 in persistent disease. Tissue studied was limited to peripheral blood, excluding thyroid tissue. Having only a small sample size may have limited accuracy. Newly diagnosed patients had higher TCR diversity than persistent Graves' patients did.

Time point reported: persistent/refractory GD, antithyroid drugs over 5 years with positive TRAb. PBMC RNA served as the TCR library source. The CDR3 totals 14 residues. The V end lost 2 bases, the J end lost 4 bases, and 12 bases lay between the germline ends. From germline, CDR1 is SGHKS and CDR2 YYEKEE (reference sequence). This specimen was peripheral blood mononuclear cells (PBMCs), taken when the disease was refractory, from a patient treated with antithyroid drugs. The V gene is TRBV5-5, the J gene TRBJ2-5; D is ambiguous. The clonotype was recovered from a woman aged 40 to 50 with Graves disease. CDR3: CASSLRPVGETQYF. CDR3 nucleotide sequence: TGTGCCAGCAGCTTAAGGCCCGTAGGAGAGACCCAGTACTTC. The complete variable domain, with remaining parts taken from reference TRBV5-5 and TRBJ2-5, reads DAGVTQSPTHLIKTRGQQVTLRCSPISGHKSVSWYQQVLGQGPQFIFQYYEKEERGRGNFPDRFSARQFPNYSSELNVNALLLGDSALYLCASSLRPVGETQYFGPGTRLLVL.